The 15 T cell receptor beta chains in this list originate from one sample, sequenced in a study of T cell responses to AZD1222 COVID-19 vaccine. The repertoire was sequenced with immunoSEQ multiplex PCR; TCRdb's copy has only in-frame clones and lacks some. This sample carries approximately 130,000 clones, nearly 90% of them seen once, and the ten largest clones take approximately 6%. The material was peripheral blood, obtained 28 days after the second AZD1222 dose. These receptors were obtained from an adult who received the AZD1222 COVID-19 vaccine.

The chain recombines TRBV18 with TRBJ1-3, with 7 bases aligning to TRBD1. Trimming took 3 bases from V and 2 from J; bases not matched to a gene: 7. Germline lookup yields CDR1 KGHSH and CDR2 LQKENI. The CDR3 has 16 residues. The CDR3 DNA reads TGTGCCAGCTCACCGGTTTACAGGGGAACTGGAAACACCATATATTTT. Translating gives CASSPVYRGTGNTIYF. Supplemented by reference TRBV18 and TRBJ1-3, the full variable domain reads NAGVMQNPRHLVRRRGQEARLRCSPMKGHSHVYWYRQLPEEGLKFMVYLQKENIIDESGMPKERFSAEFPKEGPSILRIQQVVRGDSAAYFCASSPVYRGTGNTIYFGEGSWLTVV.

The rearrangement links TRBV5-1 to TRBJ2-3; TRBD2 matches at 11 bases. V was pared by 3 bases and J by 0 bases, with 3 bases of the junction left unmatched. This CDR3 comprises 16 residues. Germline V gene sequence: CDR1 SGHRS, CDR2 YFSETQ. DNA of the CDR3: TGCGCCAGCAGCTCCACTAGCGGGGGAAGCACAGATACGCAGTATTTT. Translated, it gives CASSSTSGGSTDTQYF. Full variable domain (outside the CDR3, taken from reference TRBV5-1 and TRBJ2-3): KAGVTQTPRYLIKTRGQQVTLSCSPISGHRSVSWYQQTPGQGLQFLFEYFSETQRNKGNFPGRFSGRQFSNSRSEMNVSTLELGDSALYLCASSSTSGGSTDTQYFGPGTRLTVL.

The chain is built from TRBV4-2 and TRBJ2-7; D is uncertain. Trimming cost V 2 bases and J 5 bases, with 13 bases left between them. The germline V gene has CDR1 LGHNA and CDR2 YNFKEQ. The CDR3 sequence is 14 residues long. The CDR3 bases are TGTGCCAGCAGCCAATTACCACCTAACGACGAGCAGTACTTC. Its translation is CASSQLPPNDEQYF.

This chain connects TRBV27 to TRBJ1-2, with TRBD1 as a possible D gene (5 bases). Between the trimmed V and J ends, which lost 5 bases and 0 bases, there was a span of 16 bases. The length of the CDR3 is 16 residues. Germline V lookup: CDR1 MNHEY, CDR2 SMNVEV (reference sequence). CDR3 nucleotides: TGTGCCAGCAGTCCCAAAATGGGGCAGACTAACTATGGCTACACCTTC. It codes for CASSPKMGQTNYGYTF.

In its sample, this clone was seen a few times. The chain is built from TRBV7-8 and TRBJ2-5; D ambiguous. V was trimmed by 5 bases and J by 2 bases, leaving 6 bases between them. The length of the CDR3 is 12 residues. Germline values: CDR1 SGHVS, CDR2 FQNEAQ. CDR3: CASSRGQETQYF. CDR3 bases: TGTGCCAGCAGCCGCGGACAAGAGACCCAGTACTTC. Full variable domain (missing parts from reference TRBV7-8 and TRBJ2-5): GAGVSQSPRYKVAKRGQDVALRCDPISGHVSLFWYQQALGQGPEFLTYFQNEAQLDKSGLPSDRFFAERPEGSVSTLKIQRTQQEDSAVYLCASSRGQETQYFGPGTRLLVL.

This CDR3 is CASSLWGQAYEQYF. CDR3 in DNA: TGTGCCAGCAGCTTATGGGGACAGGCCTACGAGCAGTACTTC. The chain links TRBV5-5 to TRBJ2-7; 8 bases fit TRBD1. V gave up 2 bases and J gave up 2 bases; unmatched junction bases: 3. The CDR3 covers 14 residues. Looked up from germline, CDR1 is SGHKS and CDR2 is YYEKEE (reference sequence).

V is TRBV19 and J is TRBJ2-2; D unresolved. V was trimmed by 4 bases and J by 5 bases, leaving 8 bases between them. The CDR3 loop spans 13 amino acids. Germline V gene lookup returns CDR1 LNHDA and CDR2 SQIVND (reference sequence). The CDR3 nucleotides read TGTGCCAGTAGTAGGGCGGAAACCGGGGAGCTGTTTTTT. Protein sequence: CASSRAETGELFF. Looking up the rest from reference TRBV19 and TRBJ2-2 gives the full variable domain: DGGITQSPKYLFRKEGQNVTLSCEQNLNHDAMYWYRQDPGQGLRLIYYSQIVNDFQKGDIAEGYSVSREKKESFPLTVTSAQKNPTAFYLCASSRAETGELFFGEGSRLTVL.

V and J are TRBV24-1 and TRBJ2-5, with TRBD2 identical over 10 bases. From germline, CDR1 is KGHDR and CDR2 SFDVKD. V was clipped by 1 base and J by 4 bases; unmatched bases: 2. The CDR3 is 15 residues long. This CDR3 reads CATSDLAGGGETQYF. The CDR3, as DNA: TGTGCCACCAGTGATTTAGCGGGAGGGGGAGAGACCCAGTACTTC.

J is TRBJ1-1 and V is TRBV4-1; D not resolved. The ends were cut back, 4 bases at V and 1 base at J, with 7 bases in the middle. In germline, CDR1 is MGHRA, CDR2 YSYEKL. CDR3 length: 13 residues. CDR3 sequence (DNA): TGCGCCAGCAGCCCCATGCAGAACACTGAAGCTTTCTTT. This gives the protein CASSPMQNTEAFF.

J is TRBJ1-5 and V is TRBV30, with a possible D match to TRBD1 (6 bases). CDR1 and CDR2 (germline): GTSNPN, SVGIG (reference sequence). CDR3 length: 13 amino acids. V lost 1 base and J 4 bases, leaving 8 bases between the germline ends. CDR3 sequence: CAWSAQGNQPQHF. The CDR3 DNA reads as TGTGCCTGGAGTGCCCAGGGGAATCAGCCCCAGCATTTT.

This clone was found once. The rearrangement joins TRBV7-9 to TRBJ1-6; TRBD1 matches at 7 bases. This CDR3 has 14 residues. V gave up 5 bases and J gave up 10 bases; unmatched junction bases: 8. CDR1 and CDR2 from the germline V gene are SEHNR and FQNEAQ (reference sequence). The CDR3 DNA follows: TGTGCCAGCAGCAGAGAGACAGGGTCATCACCCCTCCACTTT. The encoded protein is CASSRETGSSPLHF.

The chain uses TRBV7-8 and TRBJ2-5; the D is unclear. The ends were cut back, 1 base at V and 2 bases at J, with 11 bases in the middle. The CDR3 is 15 residues long. Germline V gives CDR1 SGHVS, CDR2 FQNEAQ. CDR3 bases: TGTGCCAGCAGCTTAGACTACGGGTCACAAGAGACCCAGTACTTC. Translated: CASSLDYGSQETQYF.

This chain's CDR3 is CATSRQYTGELFF. CDR3 coding DNA: TGTGCCACCAGCAGACAGTACACCGGGGAGCTGTTTTTT. This sequence joins TRBV15 and TRBJ2-2; D gene unclear. Trimming left V 2 bases short and J 3 bases short, with 4 bases between. This CDR3 is 13 amino acids long. CDR1 LNHNV and CDR2 YYDKDF come from the germline V gene (reference sequence).

The rearrangement links TRBV7-2 to TRBJ2-3, with 9 bases aligning to TRBD2. V lost 3 bases, J lost 4 bases, and 5 bases stayed unmatched. In germline, CDR1 is SGHTA, CDR2 FQGNSA. CDR3 length equals 15 residues. In DNA, the CDR3 is TGTGCCAGCAGCTTCCGAGCGGGGGGCGCAGATACGCAGTATTTT. Its protein is CASSFRAGGADTQYF.

This clone was seen only a few times. The chain recombines TRBV18 with TRBJ1-5, with 7 bases aligning to TRBD1. Looked up from germline, CDR1 is KGHSH and CDR2 is LQKENI. The CDR3 is 14 amino acids. The V gene end was trimmed by 6 bases and the J gene end by 7 bases; junction bases not matched to a gene: 9. As DNA, the CDR3 is TGTGCCAGCTCTCGTGGGACAGATCGACAGCCCCAGCATTTT. It specifies CASSRGTDRQPQHF.